This T cell receptor beta chain is from a study of blood T cell repertoires in COVID-19 (dated by TCRdb to 2020 to 2021). Study-wide context: The collaborator samples originated in the United States, Italy and Spain and spanned the acute and convalescent phases of COVID-19. Where available, HLA class I and class II types were taken from metadata supplied by the sample provider and were not determined by assay-based typing. Nearly every sample came with metadata listing a de-identified subject ID, COVID-19 status, age in years and sex. The repertoires were made available in a free public database intended to serve as a resource for research on the immune response to SARS-CoV-2. Samples were obtained from the ongoing ImmuneRACE study (first 160 participants) and from 1,000 to 1,500 subjects provided by 6 global collaborators. Subjects who had been exposed to COVID-19, were actively infected with it, or had recovered from it provided the deeply sampled blood TCRbeta repertoires that made up the dataset. The material from the prospective study consisted of cDNA or gDNA derived from T cells, B-cell-depleted T cells, or PBMCs. The paper as a whole reports these results and caveats: Clinical and demographic metadata were provided uncurated, with the amount varying by source and participant.

TCRbeta CDR3 regions were amplified from genomic DNA using the immunoSEQ Assay, a bias-controlled multiplex PCR. Per the authors' processing: The number of nucleated cells in each sample was estimated by amplification of reference gene primers within the assay. To quantify the absolute abundance of each unique TCRbeta CDR3 rearrangement, sequence reads were collapsed and filtered. For each sample, productive Simpson clonality was calculated as the square root of Simpson's diversity index across productive rearrangements. TCRdb took this table from immuneACCESS and kept in-frame rearrangements with V and J called. Such tables lack part of the clones; where checked against another copy, unresolved V genes explain under half of the gap, and the rest is unexplained. V and J calls and clone size are as listed in that table; D and trimming were resolved from the DNA. For this sample the table gives roughly 190,000 clones, of which around nine tenths were detected only once. Roughly 21% of the sample is taken by the ten largest.

Concerning this clone: No antigen is known for it. Base-call qualities are not available, and no considerably larger clone is one nucleotide away.

Collaborating institutions collected whole blood in K2EDTA tubes following their own protocols. For TCRbeta analysis, collaborators shipped samples in one of three forms: frozen whole blood, isolated PBMCs, or DNA extracted from either of those sample types. Per the germline V gene (reference sequence), SGHNT is the CDR1 and YYREEE is the CDR2. After removal of 5 bases from V and 1 base from J, the junction retains 5 bases not matched to a gene. The CDR3 holds 14 amino acids from the cysteine to the phenylalanine. Only the CDR3 DNA stays, 42 bases, in frame from base 1. This TCR came from a man between 60 and 75 years old with active or convalescent COVID-19. The V and J genes are TRBV5-4 and TRBJ2-7; TRBD2 lines up with 8 middle nucleotides. Sequences were obtained from peripheral blood. The nucleotide sequence reads as follows: TGTGCCAGCAGTGTGGCGGGGGGATCCTACGAGCAGTACTTC. It codes for CASSVAGGSYEQYF. Supplemented by the reference TRBV5-4 and TRBJ2-7 proteins around the CDR3, the complete variable domain is ETGVTQSPTHLIKTRGQQVTLRCSSQSGHNTVSWYQQALGQGPQFIFQYYREEENGRGNFPPRFSGLQFPNYSSELNVNALELDDSALYLCASSVAGGSYEQYFGPGTRLTVT.